The 19 T cell receptor beta chains below all came from one sample that was sequenced in a study of breast tumors, draining lymph nodes, adjacent tissues. TCRdb ran MiXCR on the multiplex PCR reads and lists one entry per CDR3 protein. The sample contains around 66,000 distinct CDR3 sequences, approximately 45% of which appear only once. Sequencing used breast tumor tissue. Receptors originate from a female donor with breast cancer. Some clones in this sample may be carry-over from other donors' samples.

In this sample, this clonotype turned up a few times. A single base separates this from a much larger clone, so it may be a read error. The genes are TRBV6-6 and TRBJ2-3; 9 nucleotides line up with TRBD2. Germline V CDR1 and CDR2: MNHNY, SVGAGI (reference sequence). The CDR3 spans 18 residues. Trimming removed 5 bases from V and 1 base from J; junction bases left unmatched: 13. CDR3 nucleotide sequence: TGTGCCAGCAGTCACGTGGCGGGAGGGCCCTCGGGCACAGATACGCAGTATTTT. It specifies CASSHVAGGPSGTDTQYF.

The chain's CDR3 is CASSYMWNTEAFF. CDR3 in DNA: TGTGCCAGCAGTTATATGTGGAACACTGAAGCTTTCTTT. The chain has TRBV6-2 or TRBV6-3 and TRBJ1-1; unclear D gene. CDR3 length equals 13 residues. The ends were cut back, 3 bases at V and 1 base at J, with 6 bases in the middle. Germline assignment: CDR1 MNHEY and CDR2 SVGEGT.

At least ten counts were recorded for this clonotype. The V call is TRBV20-1, the J call TRBJ2-7; TRBD1 or TRBD2 may be the D gene (6 bases each). With 6 bases removed from V and 10 bases from J, the gap between germline ends came to 16 bases. This CDR3 is built from 11 residues. Germline CDR1 DFQATT, CDR2 SNEGSKA (reference sequence). CDR3 region: CSAGGVSSQYF. The CDR3 nucleotides are TGCAGTGCCGGGGGCGTTTCTAGTCAGTACTTC.

This clonotype was counted many times. Compared with germline, one end of the junction differs, possibly owing to a read error. The V and J genes are TRBV6-5 and TRBJ1-2; D is unclear. Looked up from germline, CDR1 is MNHEY and CDR2 is SVGAGI. The CDR3 loop spans 13 amino acids. The CDR3 DNA sequence: TGTGCCAGCAGTCACTCTGGGATCTATGGCTACACCTTC. As protein: CASSHSGIYGYTF.

Ten or more counts support this clonotype. The genes are TRBV6-2 or TRBV6-3 and TRBJ2-7, with a possible D match to TRBD1 (6 bases). CDR3 size: 14 residues. Deletions cut 6 bases from V and 5 bases from J, with 17 bases between. The V gene's germline CDR1 is MNHEY and CDR2 SVGEGT. Here the CDR3 reads CASRPIQGEDEQYF. CDR3 bases: TGTGCCAGCAGACCCATACAGGGAGAGGACGAGCAGTACTTC.

To note about this clonotype: The conserved final phenylalanine or tryptophan is absent from the CDR3, which likely points to a read error. The chain employs TRBV6-6 and TRBJ2-5; D tentatively fits TRBD1 or TRBD2 (6 bases each). Looked up from germline, CDR1 is MNHNY and CDR2 is SVGAGI (reference sequence). V was clipped by 6 bases and J by 0 bases, with 20 bases between them. The CDR3 length is 17 residues. Here the CDR3 reads CASRRLVTRGHQETQYL. DNA of the CDR3: TGTGCCAGCAGACGCCTTGTTACCCGGGGGCACCAAGAGACCCAGTACCTC.

This clonotype is medium-sized by share. V gene TRBV29-1 combines with J gene TRBJ2-3; D is perhaps TRBD2 (6 bases). Trimming left V 3 bases short and J 6 bases short, with 10 bases between. The CDR3 sequence is 12 residues long. The germline CDR1 and CDR2 sequences are SQVTM and ANQGSEA. CDR3 in amino acids: CSVDAGGDTQYF. As DNA, the CDR3 is TGCAGCGTTGACGCAGGAGGGGATACGCAGTATTTT.

This clonotype was counted ten times or more. This sequence joins TRBV28 and TRBJ2-7; a possible D gene is TRBD1 (6 bases). This CDR3 has 12 residues. V lost 2 bases and J 7 bases, leaving 9 bases between the germline ends. CDR1 and CDR2 (germline): MDHEN, SYDVKM. The DNA for the CDR3 is TGTGCCAGCAGTTTAAGTACAGGGGAGCAGTACTTC. The encoded protein is CASSLSTGEQYF.

By sample fraction, this clonotype is medium-sized (0.01 to 0.1%). This chain uses TRBV7-3 with TRBJ2-2, with D perhaps TRBD2 (6 bases). The V end lost 2 bases, the J end lost 7 bases, and 14 bases lay between the germline ends. The CDR3 is made up of 15 amino acids. The germline gives CDR1 SGHTA, CDR2 FQGTGA. CDR3 sequence reads: CASSLGGTGVGELFF. CDR3 nucleotide sequence: TGTGCCAGCAGCTTAGGCGGGACGGGTGTCGGGGAGCTGTTTTTT.

With respect to this clonotype: Relative to the germline gene, one junction end is altered; a read error may explain this. V is TRBV19 and J is TRBJ1-5; TRBD1 is a possible D gene (6 bases). Looked up from germline, CDR1 is LNHDA and CDR2 is SQIVND (reference sequence). The CDR3 covers 12 residues. The DNA for the CDR3 is TGTGCCAGTAGTATAGATCAGGGGCGCATCCTTTTC. This gives the protein CASSIDQGRILF.

The chain couples TRBV9 to TRBJ1-4; no clear D. Germline V gives CDR1 SGDLS, CDR2 YYNGEE. Deletions cut 3 bases from V and 4 bases from J, with 10 bases between. CDR3 length equals 14 residues. The CDR3: CASSESTGNEKLFF. CDR3 sequence (DNA): TGTGCCAGCAGCGAGTCCACGGGTAATGAAAAACTGTTTTTT.

DNA for the CDR3: TGCGCCAGCAGCCAAGATGAAAAACTGTTTTTT. Translated: CASSQDEKLFF. J is TRBJ1-4 and V is TRBV4-1; D gene ambiguous. The germline CDR1 and CDR2 sequences are MGHRA and YSYEKL. The CDR3 is 11 residues long. The V end lost 0 bases, the J end lost 7 bases, and 0 bases lay between the germline ends.

Only a few counts were recorded for this clonotype. Being one base from a much bigger clone, this may be a read error. The chain links TRBV7-8 to TRBJ1-2; D remains unclear. CDR3 length equals 15 residues. Germline V gene lookup returns CDR1 SGHVS and CDR2 FQNEAQ. Here the CDR3 DNA reads TGTGCCAGCAGCTTTTATAGAAGAGGAAACTATGGCTACCCCTTC. This gives the protein CASSFYRRGNYGYPF.

The V call is TRBV7-3, the J call TRBJ1-1; no clear D gene. Trimming left V 5 bases short and J 4 bases short, with 17 bases between. Germline-derived CDR1 and CDR2 are SGHTA and FQGTGA. This CDR3 contains 15 residues. CDR3 in amino acids: CASSTTEAAGTEAFF. As DNA, the CDR3 is TGTGCCAGCAGCACAACAGAGGCCGCTGGCACTGAAGCTTTCTTT.

The chain employs TRBV5-4 and TRBJ2-3, with D perhaps TRBD2 (6 bases). The V gene's germline CDR1 is SGHNT and CDR2 YYREEE (reference sequence). V gave up 4 bases and J gave up 4 bases, with 22 bases separating them. The CDR3 length is 17 residues. CDR3 nucleotide sequence: TGTGCCAGCAGCCAAGCCTACCCGGGACTCAAACCAGATACGCAGTATTTT. This gives the protein CASSQAYPGLKPDTQYF.

Ten or more counts support this clonotype. The chain uses TRBV20-1 and TRBJ2-1; D possibly corresponds to TRBD2 (6 bases). The CDR3 contains 10 residues. The germline V and J ends were trimmed by 3 bases and 13 bases, with 10 bases remaining between them. CDR1 and CDR2 (germline): DFQATT, SNEGSKA (reference sequence). The CDR3 is CSARTGDQFF. CDR3 DNA sequence: TGCAGTGCTAGGACGGGAGATCAGTTCTTC.

This clonotype was seen repeatedly, ten times or more. The V and J genes are TRBV7-8 and TRBJ2-7, with 7 bases matching TRBD1. This CDR3 is built from 15 residues. J was trimmed by 2 bases and V by 0 bases; bases with no gene match: 4. CDR1 is SGHVS, CDR2 FQNEAQ, per germline. The CDR3 loop is CASSLAGTAPYEQYF. The CDR3 DNA reads TGTGCCAGCAGCTTAGCCGGGACAGCCCCCTACGAGCAGTACTTC.

The chain uses TRBV7-9 and TRBJ2-7; tentatively, D is TRBD1 (5 bases). Germline-derived CDR1 and CDR2 are SEHNR and FQNEAQ (reference sequence). The CDR3 is 13 residues long. The CDR3 bases are TGTGCCAGCAGCTTCCTGGACATCACCGAACACTACGTG. Translating it yields CASSFLDITEHYV.

The J gene is TRBJ1-2, the V gene TRBV24-1, with 10 bases aligning to TRBD1. The germline V gene encodes CDR1 KGHDR and CDR2 SFDVKD. V lost 4 bases to trimming and J lost 13 bases; unmatched junction nucleotides: 11. CDR3 size: 14 residues. CDR3 nucleotide sequence: TGTGCCACCAGTGAGCCCGGGACAGGGGTTGGCCGCACCTTC. Translated, it gives CATSEPGTGVGRTF.